This is a list of T cell receptor beta chains from one sample in a study of cytomegalovirus exposure and HLA in healthy donors. Sequencing was performed with immunoSEQ multiplex PCR; in TCRdb, only in-frame clones are kept and a portion is missing. The sample has about 190,000 clones, under 85% seen once; the top ten hold 1.5% to 2%. The specimen sequenced was PBMCs. These receptors were taken from a young woman in good health and CMV-seronegative. CDR3s leave out the opening cysteine and the closing phenylalanine or tryptophan.

j_call	v_call	cdr3_aa
TRBJ1-1	TRBV4-1	ASSPTGGVRTEAF
TRBJ1-5	TRBV4-2	ASSQEDSSNQPQH
TRBJ2-7	TRBV7-2	ASSSKVSGTYSYEQY
TRBJ1-6	TRBV5-1	ASRDTNSPLH
TRBJ2-7	TRBV4-2	ASSPKLSGGPSYEQY
TRBJ2-3	TRBV4-3	ASSQGAASPTDTQY
TRBJ1-1	TRBV11-3	ASSLGTAAEAF
TRBJ1-6	TRBV28	ASSLSRKNNSPLH
TRBJ2-1	TRBV5-1	ASSLTSSVRNEQF
TRBJ2-1	TRBV7-3	ASSLSPRLAGGPWNEQF
TRBJ2-2	TRBV5-1	ASSKTGGIDTGELF
TRBJ2-5	TRBV20-1	SAQGSETQY
TRBJ1-2	TRBV15	ATSRGGTGGYGYT
TRBJ1-6	TRBV7-3	ASSRDRANSPLH
TRBJ2-7	TRBV27	ASSQFGEQY
TRBJ2-5	TRBV28	ASSFTSGEETQY
TRBJ1-3	TRBV6-5	ASSYSQGNTIY
TRBJ1-5	TRBV2	ASRWDRKSNQPQH
TRBJ1-2	TRBV9	ASSVSFREAQGGNYGYT
TRBJ1-1	TRBV5-6	ASSPGQTAEAF
TRBJ2-1	TRBV11-1	ASSRREGSYNEQF
TRBJ2-7	TRBV11-2	ASSSSGGAFYEQY
TRBJ1-3	TRBV6-6	ASSYYGQSSGNTTY
TRBJ2-1	TRBV28	ASRDRGPLQNEQF
TRBJ1-2	TRBV5-1	ASSLEPPVGAYGYT